The T cell receptor beta chain described here comes from a study of beta chain features in type 1 diabetes. Study-level points and caveats: Insertion counts at VDJ junctions were lower in type 1 diabetes patients, who also showed more deletions there.

The authors reverse transcribed all of the isolated RNA, so sequencing captured expressed TCRB transcripts. Produced via immunoSEQ multiplex PCR; TCRdb's table is partial and in-frame only. The table records about 290,000 clones, about 7.8% of them present only once. This clone occurred many times. Its target is not known. Stem cell-like memory, regulatory, central memory and naive CD4+ cells were sorted via CD45RO/CCR7/CD25/CD127/CD95/CD27. Sorting gave populations that all exceeded 95% purity. The CDR3 spans 12 residues. Germline-derived CDR1 and CDR2 are SEHNR and FQNEAQ (reference sequence). Trimming cost V 10 bases and J 6 bases, with 13 bases left between them.

This chain links TRBV7-9 with TRBJ1-5; D remains ambiguous. Material: central memory CD4+ T cells from blood. The TCR sequence derives from a woman under 30 in good health. The CDR3 sequence: CATSSEGQPQHF. CDR3 DNA sequence: TGTGCCACCTCCTCCGAGGGTCAGCCCCAGCATTTT.